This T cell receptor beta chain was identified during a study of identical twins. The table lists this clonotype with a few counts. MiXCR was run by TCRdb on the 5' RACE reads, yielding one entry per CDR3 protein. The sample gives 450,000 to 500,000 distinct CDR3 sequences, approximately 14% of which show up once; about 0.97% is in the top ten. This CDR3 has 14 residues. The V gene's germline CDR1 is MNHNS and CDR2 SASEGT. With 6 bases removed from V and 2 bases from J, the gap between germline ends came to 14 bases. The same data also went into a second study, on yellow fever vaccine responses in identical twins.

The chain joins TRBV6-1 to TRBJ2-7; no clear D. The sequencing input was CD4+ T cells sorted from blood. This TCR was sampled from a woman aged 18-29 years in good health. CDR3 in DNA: TGTGCCAGCAGCCCTTCTTACGCTCCCTACGAGCAGTACTTC. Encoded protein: CASSPSYAPYEQYF.